These 24 T cell receptor beta chains originate from one sample sequenced in a study of blood T cell repertoires in COVID-19. The method was immunoSEQ multiplex PCR; TCRdb's version includes in-frame clones alone and lacks a portion of them. The table has some 170,000 clones, over 80% seen once. The sequenced sample consisted of peripheral blood. The receptors here all came from a woman between 45 and 60 years old with acute or convalescent COVID-19.

This clone appeared a single time. J is TRBJ2-2 and V is TRBV7-6, with D perhaps matching TRBD1 (5 bases). In germline, CDR1 is SGHVS, CDR2 FNYEAQ. V lost 3 bases, J lost 1 base, and 6 bases lay in between. The CDR3 has 14 residues. This CDR3 is CASSFGQNTGELFF. CDR3 DNA: TGTGCCAGCAGCTTCGGACAGAACACCGGGGAGCTGTTTTTT.

The CDR3 DNA is TGCGCCAGCAGTCTGGACAGGGTAAAATCTACCAACAGTTTGATCACCAAAAACATTCAGTACTTC. This gives the protein CASSLDRVKSTNSLITKNIQYF. The chain couples TRBV23-1 to TRBJ2-4; 8 nucleotides agree with TRBD1. TRBV23-1 is flagged as an ORF with uncertain function. The CDR3 length is 22 residues. The J segment lost 2 bases and the V segment lost 4 bases, leaving 25 bases of the junction unmatched.

The J gene is TRBJ1-1, the V gene TRBV19, with TRBD1 matching 12 bases. This CDR3 comprises 16 residues. Germline CDR1 reads LNHDA; CDR2 reads SQIVND (reference sequence). V lost 3 bases to trimming and J lost 2 bases; unmatched junction nucleotides: 4. The CDR3 nucleotides are TGTGCCAGTAGTATCGGGACAGGGGGCTTCAACACTGAAGCTTTCTTT. Residues: CASSIGTGGFNTEAFF.

The chain carries TRBV5-1 and TRBJ1-1, with unresolved D. Germline lookup yields CDR1 SGHRS and CDR2 YFSETQ. The length of the CDR3 is 16 residues. V was cut by 4 bases and J by 5 bases, with 21 bases left in between. CDR3 nucleotide sequence: TGCGCCAGCAGCCCTACGTTAGGCTCCACGGGGACTGAAGCTTTCTTT. Protein sequence: CASSPTLGSTGTEAFF.

The chain has TRBV7-9 and TRBJ2-7, with a weak D call TRBD2 (5 bases). The CDR3 runs to 13 residues. V was cut by 4 bases and J by 1 base, with 8 bases left in between. Germline lookup yields CDR1 SEHNR and CDR2 FQNEAQ (reference sequence). DNA of the CDR3: TGTGCCAGCAGCTACCTAGCTTCCTACGAGCAGTACTTC. Translation gives CASSYLASYEQYF. The full variable domain, completed using reference TRBV7-9 and TRBJ2-7, is DTGVSQNPRHKITKRGQNVTFRCDPISEHNRLYWYRQTLGQGPEFLTYFQNEAQLEKSRLLSDRFSAERPKGSFSTLEIQRTEQGDSAMYLCASSYLASYEQYFGPGTRLTVT.

This rearrangement joins TRBV15 to TRBJ2-1; D is unresolved. V was pared by 0 bases and J by 3 bases, with 9 bases between. Germline CDR1 LNHNV, CDR2 YYDKDF (reference sequence). The CDR3 runs to 15 residues. CDR3 bases: TGTGCCACCAGCAGAGATCCAGCAGGCTACAATGAGCAGTTCTTC. Protein: CATSRDPAGYNEQFF. The complete variable domain, with remaining parts taken from reference TRBV15 and TRBJ2-1, reads DAMVIQNPRYQVTQFGKPVTLSCSQTLNHNVMYWYQQKSSQAPKLLFHYYDKDFNNEADTPDNFQSRRPNTSFCFLDIRSPGLGDTAMYLCATSRDPAGYNEQFFGPGTRLTVL.

This sequence joins TRBV24-1 and TRBJ2-2, with 9 bases fitting TRBD1. Germline trimming cut 12 bases from V and 5 bases from J; bases unmatched to any gene: 6. The CDR3 length is 13 residues. In germline, CDR1 is KGHDR, CDR2 SFDVKD. The CDR3 sequence is CAAHGQGTGELFF. The CDR3, as DNA: TGTGCCGCCCACGGACAGGGGACCGGGGAGCTGTTTTTT.

The chain employs TRBV29-1 and TRBJ1-2, with TRBD1 as a possible D gene (5 bases). Germline V gene sequence: CDR1 SQVTM, CDR2 ANQGSEA. The CDR3 is made up of 12 amino acids. Trimming pared 7 bases from V and 7 bases from J, leaving 16 bases between. The CDR3 is CSGLRGDFGYTF. The CDR3 nucleotides are TGCAGCGGTTTAAGGGGTGATTTTGGCTACACCTTC.

This clone was counted only a few times. The chain couples TRBV2 to TRBJ2-5, with 9 bases fitting TRBD2. Germline V lookup: CDR1 SNHLY, CDR2 FYNNEI. The CDR3 extends over 15 amino acids. J was trimmed by 5 bases and V by 4 bases; bases with no gene match: 8. The CDR3 protein is CASSVGGGAIETQYF. CDR3 in DNA: TGTGCCAGCAGTGTGGGCGGGGGGGCCATCGAGACCCAGTACTTC.

The rearrangement uses TRBV7-2 and TRBJ2-7; TRBD2 is a possible D gene (5 bases). In germline, CDR1 is SGHTA, CDR2 FQGNSA. The CDR3 totals 17 residues. V gave up 1 base and J gave up 1 base, with 17 bases separating them. This CDR3 is CASSLGPRRTPSYEQYF. CDR3 nucleotide sequence: TGTGCCAGCAGCTTAGGGCCCCGGAGGACGCCTTCCTACGAGCAGTACTTC.

The CDR3 sequence: CASSLTSGAYNEQFF. As DNA, the CDR3 is TGTGCCAGCAGCCTGACTAGCGGAGCCTACAATGAGCAGTTCTTC. The rearrangement joins TRBV6-2 or TRBV6-3 to TRBJ2-1; 9 bases agree with TRBD2. Germline CDR1 reads MNHEY; CDR2 reads SVGEGT. The CDR3 runs 15 residues. After removal of 6 bases from V and 2 bases from J, the junction contained 5 bases not matched to a gene.

This sequence joins TRBV6-5 and TRBJ1-1, with D uncertain. CDR3 length: 12 amino acids. Trimming took off 5 bases at V and 4 bases at J, with 8 bases between the two ends. Germline loops: CDR1 MNHEY, CDR2 SVGAGI. As DNA, the CDR3 is TGTGCCAGCAGTCGGGTAGGCACTGAAGCTTTCTTT. It encodes CASSRVGTEAFF.

The rearrangement uses TRBV5-4 and TRBJ1-4, with D possibly matching TRBD1 (5 bases). From germline, CDR1 is SGHNT and CDR2 YYREEE (reference sequence). This CDR3 is 16 amino acids long. V lost 0 bases and J 8 bases, leaving 17 bases between the germline ends. Here the CDR3 reads CASSLGAPSGREKLFF. In DNA, the CDR3 is TGTGCCAGCAGCTTGGGGGCCCCCTCAGGGAGGGAAAAACTGTTTTTT.

The chain recombines TRBV20-1 with TRBJ1-1; D gene ambiguous. V was shortened by 6 bases and J by 4 bases, with 9 bases between the two germline ends. Germline CDR1 and CDR2: DFQATT and SNEGSKA (reference sequence). This CDR3 spans 11 amino acids. CDR3 sequence (DNA): TGCAGTGCCGAGGGTAGCACTGAAGCTTTCTTT. Protein sequence: CSAEGSTEAFF.

This chain links TRBV5-1 with TRBJ2-7, with TRBD1 matching 7 bases. CDR1 and CDR2 (germline): SGHRS, YFSETQ. CDR3 length equals 15 residues. Unmatched junction bases numbered 6, after V lost 0 bases and J lost 3 bases. The CDR3 DNA is TGCGCCAGCAGCTTGGTGGTAGGGGGCAGCTACGAGCAGTACTTC. Its translation: CASSLVVGGSYEQYF. The full variable domain, completed using reference TRBV5-1 and TRBJ2-7, is KAGVTQTPRYLIKTRGQQVTLSCSPISGHRSVSWYQQTPGQGLQFLFEYFSETQRNKGNFPGRFSGRQFSNSRSEMNVSTLELGDSALYLCASSLVVGGSYEQYFGPGTRLTVT.

This clone was observed once. The gene calls are TRBV18 and TRBJ2-6; D not certain. The CDR3 has 13 residues. The V end was cut by 5 bases, the J end by 2 bases, with 4 bases between. Germline CDR1 KGHSH, CDR2 LQKENI. In DNA form, the CDR3 reads TGTGCCAGCTCATACACTGGGGCCAACGTCCTGACTTTC. It is translated as CASSYTGANVLTF.

The chain joins TRBV23-1 to TRBJ1-2, with 8 bases aligning to TRBD1. TRBV23-1 is flagged as an ORF with uncertain function. Losses at the gene ends were 4 bases for V and 9 bases for J; bases not matched to a gene: 10. There are 14 residues in the CDR3. The CDR3 DNA reads as TGCGCCAGCAGTCGCCTGACAGGGGAGGGAAGCTACACCTTC. It yields the protein CASSRLTGEGSYTF.

This rearrangement joins TRBV11-2 to TRBJ1-1; a possible D gene is TRBD1 (5 bases). The CDR3 extends over 16 amino acids. Trimming took 5 bases from V and 0 from J, leaving 16 bases between them. Germline V gives CDR1 SGHAT, CDR2 FQNNGV. In DNA, the CDR3 is TGTGCCAGCAGCCCGGACATATCTCCGATGAACACTGAAGCTTTCTTT. Its translation is CASSPDISPMNTEAFF.

The V and J genes are TRBV29-1 and TRBJ2-1; D uncertain. The CDR3 is made up of 11 amino acids. The germline gives CDR1 SQVTM, CDR2 ANQGSEA. The V gene lost 7 bases and the J gene lost 7 bases, with 11 bases spanning the gap. CDR3 in amino acids: CSASPQNEQFF. The DNA of the CDR3 is TGCAGCGCGAGCCCCCAAAATGAGCAGTTCTTC.

V is TRBV9 and J is TRBJ2-5; the match to TRBD2 covers 7 bases. CDR3 length: 16 residues. V gave up 4 bases and J gave up 5 bases; unmatched junction bases: 14. Per germline, CDR1 SGDLS and CDR2 YYNGEE. This CDR3 reads CASSLTGGIGRETQYF. The CDR3 region has the DNA TGTGCCAGCAGCCTAACGGGGGGTATCGGGCGGGAGACCCAGTACTTC. The full variable domain, in which reference TRBV9 and TRBJ2-5 provide the parts outside the CDR3, is DSGVTQTPKHLITATGQRVTLRCSPRSGDLSVYWYQQSLDQGLQFLIQYYNGEERAKGNILERFSAQQFPDLHSELNLSSLELGDSALYFCASSLTGGIGRETQYFGPGTRLLVL.

This chain uses TRBV10-3 with TRBJ2-2; the match to TRBD2 covers 7 bases. Per the germline V gene, CDR1 is ENHRY and CDR2 is SYGVKD. V lost 6 bases to trimming and J lost 4 bases; unmatched junction nucleotides: 8. The CDR3 length is 15 residues. Here the CDR3 DNA reads TGTGCCATCAGGGGAGCGGGGTCGAGCACCGGGGAGCTGTTTTTT. This codes for CAIRGAGSSTGELFF.

The V gene is TRBV6-5, the J gene TRBJ2-1, with 7 bases that match TRBD1. Trimming took 6 bases from V and 4 from J; bases not matched to a gene: 6. Germline V gene sequence: CDR1 MNHEY, CDR2 SVGAGI. The CDR3 contains 14 residues. The CDR3, as DNA: TGTGCCAGCAGGCCTATACAGGGGTACAATGAGCAGTTCTTC. Translating gives CASRPIQGYNEQFF.

This clone was seen a single time. The chain joins TRBV24-1 to TRBJ2-7, with D possibly being TRBD2 (7 bases). The ends were cut back, 5 bases at V and 4 bases at J, with 17 bases in the middle. The CDR3 spans 15 residues. The germline gives CDR1 KGHDR, CDR2 SFDVKD. The CDR3 bases are TGTGCCACCAGTGGGGGGCCGGGGGGTACGTACGAGCAGTACTTC. Residues: CATSGGPGGTYEQYF.

This clone was observed a handful of times. The V gene is TRBV19, the J gene TRBJ1-5; possible D gene TRBD1, 6 bases. The germline V gene has CDR1 LNHDA and CDR2 SQIVND (reference sequence). V dropped 3 bases and J dropped 0 bases, with 9 bases sitting between them. The CDR3 covers 15 residues. The CDR3 protein is CASSIRDNSNQPQHF. CDR3 sequence (DNA): TGTGCCAGTAGTATTAGGGACAATAGCAATCAGCCCCAGCATTTT.